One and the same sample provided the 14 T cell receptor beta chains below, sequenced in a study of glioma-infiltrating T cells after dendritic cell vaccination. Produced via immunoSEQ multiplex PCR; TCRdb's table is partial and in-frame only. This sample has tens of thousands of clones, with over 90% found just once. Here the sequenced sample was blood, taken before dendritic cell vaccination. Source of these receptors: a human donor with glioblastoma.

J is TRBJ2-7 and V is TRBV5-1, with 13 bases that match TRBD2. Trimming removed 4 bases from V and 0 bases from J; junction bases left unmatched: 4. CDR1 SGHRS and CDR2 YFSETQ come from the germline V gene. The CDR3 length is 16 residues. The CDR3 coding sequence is TGCGCCAGCAGCCCGGGACTAGCGGGGCTCTCCTACGAGCAGTACTTC. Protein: CASSPGLAGLSYEQYF. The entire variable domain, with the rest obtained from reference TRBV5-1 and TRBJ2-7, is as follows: KAGVTQTPRYLIKTRGQQVTLSCSPISGHRSVSWYQQTPGQGLQFLFEYFSETQRNKGNFPGRFSGRQFSNSRSEMNVSTLELGDSALYLCASSPGLAGLSYEQYFGPGTRLTVT.

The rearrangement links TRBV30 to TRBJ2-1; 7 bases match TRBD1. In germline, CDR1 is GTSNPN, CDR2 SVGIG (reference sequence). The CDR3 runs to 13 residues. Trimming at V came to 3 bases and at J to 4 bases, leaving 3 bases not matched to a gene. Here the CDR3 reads CAWRGTVYNEQFF. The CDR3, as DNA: TGTGCCTGGAGGGGGACAGTATACAATGAGCAGTTCTTC.

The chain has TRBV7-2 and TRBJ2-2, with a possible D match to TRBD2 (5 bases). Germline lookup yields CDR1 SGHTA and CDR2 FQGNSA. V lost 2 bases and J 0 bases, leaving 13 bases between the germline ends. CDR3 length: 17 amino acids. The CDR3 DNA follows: TGTGCCAGCAGCTTACCACTGAGCGGCGCGAACACCGGGGAGCTGTTTTTT. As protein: CASSLPLSGANTGELFF.

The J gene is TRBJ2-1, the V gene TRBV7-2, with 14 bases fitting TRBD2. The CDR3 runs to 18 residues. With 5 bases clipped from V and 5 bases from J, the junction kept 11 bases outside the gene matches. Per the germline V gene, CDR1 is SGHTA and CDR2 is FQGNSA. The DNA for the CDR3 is TGTGCCAGCAGCCCCGGACTAGCGGGGGGCCCCCGGCACAATGAGCAGTTCTTC. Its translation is CASSPGLAGGPRHNEQFF.

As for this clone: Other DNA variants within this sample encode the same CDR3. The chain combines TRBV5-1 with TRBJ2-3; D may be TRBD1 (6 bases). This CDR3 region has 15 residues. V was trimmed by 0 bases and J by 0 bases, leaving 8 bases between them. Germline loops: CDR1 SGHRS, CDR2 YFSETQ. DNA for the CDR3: TGCGCCAGCAGCTTGGAAGGACAGAGCACAGATACGCAGTATTTT. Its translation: CASSLEGQSTDTQYF.

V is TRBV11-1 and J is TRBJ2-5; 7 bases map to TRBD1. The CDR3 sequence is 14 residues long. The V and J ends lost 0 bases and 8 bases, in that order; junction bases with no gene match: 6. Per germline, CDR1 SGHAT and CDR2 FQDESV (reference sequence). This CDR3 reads CASSLATGTDTQYF. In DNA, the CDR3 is TGTGCCAGCAGCTTAGCCACCGGGACAGATACCCAGTACTTC.

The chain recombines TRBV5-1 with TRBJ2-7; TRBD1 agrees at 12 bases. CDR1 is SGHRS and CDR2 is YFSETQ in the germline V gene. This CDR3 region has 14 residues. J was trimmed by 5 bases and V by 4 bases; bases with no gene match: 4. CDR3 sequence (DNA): TGCGCCAGCAGCCGGGGACAGGGGGCCGACGAGCAGTACTTC. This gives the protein CASSRGQGADEQYF.

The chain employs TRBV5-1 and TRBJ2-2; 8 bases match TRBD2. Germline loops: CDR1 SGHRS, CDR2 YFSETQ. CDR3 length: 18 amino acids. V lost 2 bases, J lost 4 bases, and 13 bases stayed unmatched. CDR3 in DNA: TGCGCCAGCAGCTTAAAGCTTAGGACTAGCCCGTTCACCGGGGAGCTGTTTTTT. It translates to CASSLKLRTSPFTGELFF.

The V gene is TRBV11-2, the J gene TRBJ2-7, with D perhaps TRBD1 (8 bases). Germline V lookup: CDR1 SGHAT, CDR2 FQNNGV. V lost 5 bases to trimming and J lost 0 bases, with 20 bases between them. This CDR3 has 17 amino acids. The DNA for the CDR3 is TGTGCCAGCAGCCACGGACAGGGAGGGACCAGCTCCTACGAGCAGTACTTC. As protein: CASSHGQGGTSSYEQYF.

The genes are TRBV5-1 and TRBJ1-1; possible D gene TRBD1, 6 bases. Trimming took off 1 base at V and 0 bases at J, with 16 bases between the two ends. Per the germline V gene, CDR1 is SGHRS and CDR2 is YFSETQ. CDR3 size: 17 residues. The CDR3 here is CASSLYGSRGMNTEAFF. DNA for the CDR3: TGCGCCAGCAGCTTGTATGGTTCCAGGGGAATGAACACTGAAGCTTTCTTT.

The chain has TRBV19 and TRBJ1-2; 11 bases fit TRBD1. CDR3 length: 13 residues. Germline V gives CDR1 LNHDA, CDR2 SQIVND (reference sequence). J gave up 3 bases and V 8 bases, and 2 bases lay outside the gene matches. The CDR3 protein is CASRDRGYYGYTF. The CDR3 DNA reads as TGTGCCAGTCGGGACAGGGGGTACTATGGCTACACCTTC.

The CDR3 spells CASSVSAGSDSGANVLTF. CDR3 nucleotides: TGTGCCAGCAGCGTTTCGGCAGGGTCGGACTCTGGGGCCAACGTCCTGACTTTC. The chain has TRBV9 and TRBJ2-6; tentative D call: TRBD1 (5 bases). Germline V CDR1 and CDR2: SGDLS, YYNGEE. Trimming left V 2 bases short and J 0 bases short, with 15 bases between. CDR3 size: 18 residues.

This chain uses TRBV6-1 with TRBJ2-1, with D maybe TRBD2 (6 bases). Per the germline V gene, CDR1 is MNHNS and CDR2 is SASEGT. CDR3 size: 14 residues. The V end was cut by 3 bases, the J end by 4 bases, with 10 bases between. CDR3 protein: CASSEAGNYNEQFF. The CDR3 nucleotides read TGTGCCAGCAGTGAGGCGGGGAATTACAATGAGCAGTTCTTC.

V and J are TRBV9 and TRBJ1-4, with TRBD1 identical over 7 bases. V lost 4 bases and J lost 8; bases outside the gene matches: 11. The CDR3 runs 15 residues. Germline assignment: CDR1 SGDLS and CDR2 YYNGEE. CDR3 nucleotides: TGTGCCAGCAGCCGCACAACAGGGGTCCTAGAAAAACTGTTTTTT. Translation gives CASSRTTGVLEKLFF. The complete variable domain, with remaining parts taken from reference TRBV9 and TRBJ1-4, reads DSGVTQTPKHLITATGQRVTLRCSPRSGDLSVYWYQQSLDQGLQFLIQYYNGEERAKGNILERFSAQQFPDLHSELNLSSLELGDSALYFCASSRTTGVLEKLFFGSGTQLSVL.